The rows below give T cell receptor beta chains drawn from one sample of a study of blood T cell repertoires in COVID-19. Data came from immunoSEQ multiplex PCR; TCRdb stores just in-frame clones and leaves some out. The data hold over 150,000 clones, with approximately 86% observed a single time. The specimen was peripheral blood. These TCRs come from a woman of 80 years or more with COVID-19, enrolled during active disease. CDR3s include the opening cysteine and the closing phenylalanine or tryptophan. A D gene is named only where the DNA matches it firmly. Where a row states a size, it is once, few, many or the class of an expanded clone; other rows omit it.

size: -
D: TRBD2
V: TRBV2
J: TRBJ2-2
DNA: TGTGCCAGCAAGGTCGTGAAGAGAGCGGGAGCCACCGGGGAGCTGTTTTTT
CDR3: CASKVVKRAGATGELFF

size: once
D: TRBD1
V: TRBV28
J: TRBJ1-2
DNA: TGTGCCAGCAGTTTATCGCAAACAGGGGGCGCGGGTGGCTACACCTTC
CDR3: CASSLSQTGGAGGYTF

size: -
D: TRBD1
V: TRBV10-2
J: TRBJ2-7
DNA: TGCGCCAGCAGTGTCCGACAGGGGGTCTCCTACGAGCAGTACTTC
CDR3: CASSVRQGVSYEQYF

size: -
D: TRBD1
V: TRBV6-5
J: TRBJ2-3
DNA: TGTGCCAGCGGGACAGGGTTCGTTGAGCAGTATTTT
CDR3: CASGTGFVEQYF

size: -
D: -
V: TRBV7-2
J: TRBJ2-5
DNA: TGTGCCAGCACCGAACAGGGTTCACATACCCCCCCTAACTTC
CDR3: CASTEQGSHTPPNF

size: -
D: -
V: TRBV3-1/TRBV3-2
J: TRBJ1-1
DNA: TGTGCCAGCAGCCAAAGCTCGGGACGGAGTAGGGGGGCTTTCTTT
CDR3: CASSQSSGRSRGAFF

size: -
D: TRBD2
V: TRBV5-1
J: TRBJ2-7
DNA: TGCGCCAGCAGCCCAGTAGCGGGAAGCTCCTACGAGCAGTACTTC
CDR3: CASSPVAGSSYEQYF

size: -
D: -
V: TRBV15
J: TRBJ2-3
DNA: TGTGCCACCAGCAGAGGAGAATGGGATACGCAGTATTTT
CDR3: CATSRGEWDTQYF

size: once
D: -
V: TRBV5-4
J: TRBJ2-5
DNA: TGTGCCAGCAGCCGAACTAGTTTGGAGACCCAGTACTTC
CDR3: CASSRTSLETQYF

size: -
D: -
V: TRBV6-5
J: TRBJ1-3
DNA: TGTGCCAGCAGTTACTCGACGGGATTCTCTGGAAACACCATATATTTT
CDR3: CASSYSTGFSGNTIYF

size: -
D: -
V: TRBV29-1
J: TRBJ1-1
DNA: TGCAGCGGCCAGAGTTCGAGGGCTGAAGCTTTCTTT
CDR3: CSGQSSRAEAFF

size: -
D: TRBD1
V: TRBV3-1/TRBV3-2
J: TRBJ1-3
DNA: TGTGCCAGCAGCCCTAGGACAGGACTCTCTGGAAACACCATATATTTT
CDR3: CASSPRTGLSGNTIYF

size: -
D: TRBD2
V: TRBV19
J: TRBJ2-1
DNA: TGTGCCAGTAGTGTGACTAGCGGGAGGGCGGTTGAGCAGTTCTTC
CDR3: CASSVTSGRAVEQFF

size: -
D: -
V: TRBV9
J: TRBJ2-1
DNA: TGTGCCAGCAGCGTAGACTGGAGCTCCTACAATGAGCAGTTCTTC
CDR3: CASSVDWSSYNEQFF

size: -
D: -
V: TRBV15
J: TRBJ1-2
DNA: TGTGCCACCAGCAGAGCCGAGGGTAGCTATGGCTACACCTTC
CDR3: CATSRAEGSYGYTF

size: -
D: -
V: TRBV12-3/TRBV12-4
J: TRBJ1-2
DNA: TGTGCCAGCAGTTTAGCCAGGGACTATGGCTACACCTTC
CDR3: CASSLARDYGYTF

size: few
D: -
V: TRBV28
J: TRBJ2-7
DNA: TGTGCCAGCAGTCCCACCTTACAGGTCACCTACGAGCAGTACTTC
CDR3: CASSPTLQVTYEQYF

size: few
D: -
V: TRBV10-3
J: TRBJ2-1
DNA: TGTGCCATCAGTGAGGACAGGGACTTGAATGAGCAGTTCTTC
CDR3: CAISEDRDLNEQFF

size: -
D: -
V: TRBV7-9
J: TRBJ1-1
DNA: TGTGCCAGCAGCTTAGGACACCGGGAACTTAAGACTTTCTTT
CDR3: CASSLGHRELKTFF

size: -
D: -
V: TRBV28
J: TRBJ1-2
DNA: TGTGCCAGCAGAGGGGTTAGCCAGGGAGGCTACACCTTC
CDR3: CASRGVSQGGYTF

size: -
D: TRBD2
V: TRBV11-2
J: TRBJ2-1
DNA: TGTGCCAGCAGCTTAAACCCTGCTAGCGGGAGGATGGGTGAGCAGTTCTTC
CDR3: CASSLNPASGRMGEQFF

size: -
D: TRBD1
V: TRBV7-3
J: TRBJ1-5
DNA: TGTGCCACCCCCCGACAGGGGTGTCAGCCCCAGCATTTT
CDR3: CATPRQGCQPQHF

size: -
D: -
V: TRBV4-1
J: TRBJ1-2
DNA: TGCGCCAGCAGCCAAGGTGGGATGAAGGGGCGGACTAACTATGGCTACACCTTC
CDR3: CASSQGGMKGRTNYGYTF

size: few
D: -
V: TRBV5-4
J: TRBJ1-5
DNA: TGTGCCAGCGGGCTGCTCTTCGACATCGGCCGAAATCAGCCCCAGCATTTT
CDR3: CASGLLFDIGRNQPQHF

size: -
D: -
V: TRBV9
J: TRBJ2-2
DNA: TGTGCCAGCAGCCCCGATTACGGGGTTCCCGGGGAGCTGTTTTTT
CDR3: CASSPDYGVPGELFF